The 31 T cell receptor beta chains listed next were all sequenced from one sample in a study of CD8 T cells in Susac syndrome. The RNA input was roughly 0.45 to 1 ug, and it was reverse transcribed with random hexamers. TCRdb reprocessed the immunoSEQ multiplex PCR reads with MiXCR, giving one entry per CDR3 protein. The sample shows fewer than 200,000 distinct CDR3 sequences, approximately 95% of them seen only once. Sample: CD8+ T cells from PBMCs. These receptors were obtained from a human donor with multiple sclerosis.

The J gene is TRBJ1-2, the V gene TRBV18; weak D call: TRBD1 (5 bases). V lost 8 bases, J lost 8 bases, and 18 bases lay in between. Germline CDR1 reads KGHSH; CDR2 reads LQKENI. The CDR3 is made up of 13 amino acids. The CDR3 nucleotides are TGTGCCAGCGCCGGGGGTACCAGCTACGGCTACACCTTC. Protein product: CASAGGTSYGYTF. The complete variable domain, with remaining parts taken from reference TRBV18 and TRBJ1-2, reads NAGVMQNPRHLVRRRGQEARLRCSPMKGHSHVYWYRQLPEEGLKFMVYLQKENIIDESGMPKERFSAEFPKEGPSILRIQQVVRGDSAAYFCASAGGTSYGYTFGSGTRLTVV.

This chain joins TRBV5-1 and TRBJ2-1; D perhaps matches TRBD1 (6 bases). The germline V gene encodes CDR1 SGHRS and CDR2 YFSETQ. The CDR3 runs to 14 residues. V gave up 5 bases and J gave up 0 bases, with 9 bases separating them. The CDR3 DNA sequence: TGCGCCAGCAGACAGGGTTTCTCCTACAATGAGCAGTTCTTC. Residues: CASRQGFSYNEQFF. The entire variable domain, with the rest obtained from reference TRBV5-1 and TRBJ2-1, is as follows: KAGVTQTPRYLIKTRGQQVTLSCSPISGHRSVSWYQQTPGQGLQFLFEYFSETQRNKGNFPGRFSGRQFSNSRSEMNVSTLELGDSALYLCASRQGFSYNEQFFGPGTRLTVL.

This chain joins TRBV2 and TRBJ2-5; the D call may be TRBD1 or TRBD2 (5 bases each). The ends were cut back, 2 bases at V and 1 base at J, with 8 bases in the middle. Germline CDR1 SNHLY, CDR2 FYNNEI. This CDR3 is 14 amino acids long. In DNA, the CDR3 is TGTGCCAGCAGTGAATCAGGGACCCAAGAGACCCAGTACTTC. As protein: CASSESGTQETQYF.

The chain joins TRBV19 to TRBJ2-1; 9 bases align to TRBD1. This CDR3 region has 15 residues. CDR1 and CDR2 (germline): LNHDA, SQIVND (reference sequence). With 0 bases clipped from V and 7 bases from J, the junction kept 4 bases outside the gene matches. Here the CDR3 reads CASSIDPDRGNEQFF. The CDR3 bases are TGTGCCAGTAGTATAGACCCTGACAGGGGGAATGAGCAGTTCTTC.

The chain recombines TRBV15 with TRBJ1-4; unclear D gene. The V end was cut by 2 bases, the J end by 2 bases, with 9 bases between. Germline CDR1 LNHNV, CDR2 YYDKDF (reference sequence). The CDR3 runs to 15 residues. The CDR3: CATSRYPGTNEKLFF. CDR3 DNA sequence: TGTGCCACCAGCAGATACCCTGGGACTAATGAAAAACTGTTTTTT.

V and J are TRBV20-1 and TRBJ1-2; perhaps TRBD1 as D (5 bases). The CDR3 sequence is 14 residues long. Deletions cut 3 bases from V and 4 bases from J, with 15 bases between. The germline V gene has CDR1 DFQATT and CDR2 SNEGSKA (reference sequence). DNA for the CDR3: TGCAGTGCTAGGGGGGAGGGAATATCCTATGGCTACACCTTC. Translated: CSARGEGISYGYTF.

The gene calls are TRBV19 and TRBJ1-1, with unresolved D. CDR3 length equals 13 residues. Trimming took 1 base from V and 7 from J, leaving 10 bases between them. The V gene's germline CDR1 is LNHDA and CDR2 SQIVND (reference sequence). The CDR3 loop is CASSIGPQVEAFF. CDR3 coding DNA: TGTGCCAGTAGTATAGGACCCCAAGTTGAAGCTTTCTTT. The complete variable domain, with remaining parts taken from reference TRBV19 and TRBJ1-1, reads DGGITQSPKYLFRKEGQNVTLSCEQNLNHDAMYWYRQDPGQGLRLIYYSQIVNDFQKGDIAEGYSVSREKKESFPLTVTSAQKNPTAFYLCASSIGPQVEAFFGQGTRLTVV.

The chain combines TRBV7-9 with TRBJ1-2; D is unresolved. The germline V gene has CDR1 SEHNR and CDR2 FQNEAQ (reference sequence). The CDR3 is 12 residues long. V was shortened by 5 bases and J by 6 bases, with 10 bases between the two germline ends. The CDR3 sequence is CASSEDQNGYTF. The CDR3, as DNA: TGTGCCAGCAGCGAAGACCAGAATGGCTACACCTTC.

The rearrangement joins TRBV4-2 to TRBJ1-2; D perhaps matches TRBD1 (5 bases). CDR1 LGHNA and CDR2 YNFKEQ come from the germline V gene. CDR3 length equals 13 residues. Trimming took off 3 bases at V and 7 bases at J, with 12 bases between the two ends. The CDR3 sequence is CASSQSPQGGYTF. The CDR3 DNA follows: TGTGCCAGCAGCCAGAGTCCCCAGGGTGGCTACACCTTC.

The chain uses TRBV27 and TRBJ2-5, with D maybe TRBD1 (6 bases). The CDR3 contains 16 residues. V dropped 6 bases and J dropped 2 bases, with 19 bases sitting between them. Per the germline V gene, CDR1 is MNHEY and CDR2 is SMNVEV (reference sequence). CDR3 protein: CASSATGWGPQETQYF. Written as DNA, the CDR3 is TGTGCCAGCAGCGCGACAGGATGGGGTCCTCAAGAGACCCAGTACTTC.

The V and J genes are TRBV30 and TRBJ2-6; weak D call: TRBD2 (5 bases). The CDR3 is made up of 15 amino acids. V was clipped by 3 bases and J by 0 bases, with 9 bases between them. CDR1 is GTSNPN and CDR2 is SVGIG in the germline V gene (reference sequence). CDR3 in amino acids: CAWRDGISGANVLTF. The CDR3 nucleotides are TGTGCCTGGAGGGACGGGATCTCTGGGGCCAACGTCCTGACTTTC.

This rearrangement joins TRBV2 to TRBJ1-1; the D is unclear. CDR1 SNHLY and CDR2 FYNNEI come from the germline V gene. Trimming took 0 bases from V and 13 from J, leaving 0 bases between them. This CDR3 comprises 8 residues. CDR3 DNA sequence: TGTGCCAGCAGTGAAGCTTTCTTT. Its translation is CASSEAFF.

The V gene is TRBV27, the J gene TRBJ2-5; TRBD1 aligns across 12 bases. Germline V gene sequence: CDR1 MNHEY, CDR2 SMNVEV (reference sequence). The CDR3 is made up of 15 amino acids. V lost 4 bases, J lost 10 bases, and 10 bases stayed unmatched. CDR3 DNA sequence: TGTGCCAGCAGTTCACGGGGACAGGGGGCTAGTGGCCAGTACTTC. Translating it yields CASSSRGQGASGQYF.

The chain carries TRBV4-1 and TRBJ2-1, with no clear D. Germline V lookup: CDR1 MGHRA, CDR2 YSYEKL. V was trimmed by 5 bases and J by 0 bases, leaving 5 bases between them. The CDR3 contains 13 residues. CDR3 bases: TGCGCCAGCAGCTACAACTCCTACAATGAGCAGTTCTTC. Protein: CASSYNSYNEQFF.

Only one count was recorded for this clonotype. V usage is TRBV27 and J usage is TRBJ2-7; 8 nucleotides align to TRBD1. Germline CDR1 reads MNHEY; CDR2 reads SMNVEV (reference sequence). There are 16 residues in the CDR3. J lost 4 bases, V lost 5 bases, and 13 bases had no gene match. This chain's CDR3 is CASSPSTGQEYYEQYF. In nucleotides, the CDR3 is TGTGCCAGCAGTCCGTCGACGGGACAGGAGTATTACGAGCAGTACTTC.

V is TRBV12-3 or TRBV12-4 and J is TRBJ1-5; a weak D match, TRBD1 (5 bases). The CDR3 runs to 13 residues. Trimming took off 1 base at V and 8 bases at J, with 9 bases between the two ends. In nucleotides, the CDR3 is TGTGCCAGCAGTTTAGAACAGGTTGAGCCCCAGCATTTT. Protein sequence: CASSLEQVEPQHF.

This clonotype came up a few times. This chain joins TRBV28 and TRBJ2-7, with D unresolved. This CDR3 has 14 amino acids. Germline V lookup: CDR1 MDHEN, CDR2 SYDVKM. Trimming cost V 3 bases and J 5 bases, with 14 bases left between them. CDR3 protein: CASSFSGAGDEQYF. DNA of the CDR3: TGTGCCAGCAGTTTTTCCGGAGCTGGGGACGAGCAGTACTTC.

This rearrangement joins TRBV3-1 to TRBJ2-7; maybe TRBD1 (5 bases). The V gene lost 0 bases and the J gene lost 2 bases, with 11 bases spanning the gap. This CDR3 has 15 amino acids. Germline V gene sequence: CDR1 LGHDT, CDR2 YNNKEL (reference sequence). This CDR3 reads CASSQEGRATYEQYF. The CDR3 bases are TGTGCCAGCAGCCAAGAGGGCAGGGCGACCTACGAGCAGTACTTC.

The chain links TRBV2 to TRBJ2-7, with TRBD2 as a possible D gene (6 bases). The V end lost 2 bases, the J end lost 0 bases, and 17 bases lay between the germline ends. Germline values: CDR1 SNHLY, CDR2 FYNNEI. The CDR3 contains 17 residues. The CDR3 nucleotides read TGTGCCAGCAGTGAAACGGCGTATTGGGGGGTCTCCTACGAGCAGTACTTC. The encoded protein is CASSETAYWGVSYEQYF.

The V call is TRBV5-1, the J call TRBJ2-1, with 10 nucleotides matching TRBD2. The CDR3 covers 17 residues. The J segment lost 8 bases and the V segment lost 0 bases, leaving 11 bases of the junction unmatched. CDR1 and CDR2 from the germline V gene are SGHRS and YFSETQ. The CDR3 DNA sequence: TGCGCCAGCAGCTTGGGCTTGGGGCTAGCGGGAGTTCATGAGCAGTTCTTC. Protein: CASSLGLGLAGVHEQFF.

The chain combines TRBV27 with TRBJ2-5; possibly TRBD1 for D (6 bases). This CDR3 comprises 13 residues. Germline lookup yields CDR1 MNHEY and CDR2 SMNVEV (reference sequence). With 4 bases removed from V and 5 bases from J, the gap between germline ends came to 11 bases. The CDR3 region has the DNA TGTGCCAGCAGTTGGGTACAGGGTGAGACCCAGTACTTC. The encoded protein is CASSWVQGETQYF.

The rearrangement joins TRBV20-1 to TRBJ2-1; TRBD2 matches 13 bases. This CDR3 has 13 residues. Trimming removed 6 bases from V and 10 bases from J; junction bases left unmatched: 6. The germline V gene has CDR1 DFQATT and CDR2 SNEGSKA (reference sequence). In DNA, the CDR3 is TGCAGTGCCCCGGGACTAGCGGGACCCGAGCAGTTCTTC. It yields the protein CSAPGLAGPEQFF.

This chain joins TRBV19 and TRBJ1-1; D not resolved. CDR3 length: 15 residues. Germline V gene sequence: CDR1 LNHDA, CDR2 SQIVND (reference sequence). Deletions cut 7 bases from V and 0 bases from J, with 15 bases between. The CDR3 DNA is TGTGCCAGTACCCCTGCAGGAAAGATGAACACTGAAGCTTTCTTT. Residues: CASTPAGKMNTEAFF. The whole variable domain, remainder taken from reference TRBV19 and TRBJ1-1, is DGGITQSPKYLFRKEGQNVTLSCEQNLNHDAMYWYRQDPGQGLRLIYYSQIVNDFQKGDIAEGYSVSREKKESFPLTVTSAQKNPTAFYLCASTPAGKMNTEAFFGQGTRLTVV.

This clonotype was seen only once. The chain joins TRBV5-4 to TRBJ1-2, with D possibly matching TRBD1 (5 bases). CDR3 length: 14 amino acids. Trimming pared 3 bases from V and 1 base from J, leaving 10 bases between. CDR1 SGHNT and CDR2 YYREEE come from the germline V gene (reference sequence). CDR3 sequence reads: CASSSGGDNYGYTF. The CDR3 coding sequence is TGTGCCAGCAGCTCTGGGGGGGATAACTATGGCTACACCTTC.

J is TRBJ1-2 and V is TRBV18; possible D gene TRBD1, 5 bases. Germline V CDR1 and CDR2: KGHSH, LQKENI. The ends were cut back, 5 bases at V and 4 bases at J, with 11 bases in the middle. CDR3 length: 13 amino acids. CDR3 region: CASSSGSSYGYTF. The CDR3 DNA follows: TGTGCCAGCTCATCAGGGTCGTCCTATGGCTACACCTTC.

This clonotype was counted between two and nine times. The chain has TRBV6-5 and TRBJ1-2, with D tentatively TRBD1 (5 bases). The CDR3 has 16 residues. Between the trimmed V and J ends, which lost 0 bases and 6 bases, there was a span of 17 bases. Germline V gene sequence: CDR1 MNHEY, CDR2 SVGAGI. The CDR3 region is CASSYSGRRGRDGYTF. The CDR3 DNA reads as TGTGCCAGCAGTTACTCAGGGAGGCGGGGCCGTGATGGCTACACCTTC.

The CDR3 loop is CASGTMGSEGMGETQYF. The CDR3 DNA follows: TGTGCTAGTGGTACGATGGGGAGTGAGGGGATGGGAGAGACCCAGTACTTC. This chain joins TRBV12-5 and TRBJ2-5, with D perhaps matching TRBD1 or TRBD2 (5 bases each). V was shortened by 5 bases and J by 4 bases, with 23 bases between the two germline ends. Per germline, CDR1 LGHNT and CDR2 FRNRAP. This CDR3 has 17 residues.

This sequence joins TRBV9 and TRBJ2-1, with D possibly being TRBD2 (5 bases). This CDR3 is built from 15 residues. Germline CDR1 SGDLS, CDR2 YYNGEE. V lost 7 bases, J lost 2 bases, and 16 bases lay in between. CDR3 loop: CASVRGDRAYNEQFF. CDR3 DNA: TGTGCCAGCGTCCGGGGAGACCGCGCCTACAATGAGCAGTTCTTC.

V gene TRBV27 combines with J gene TRBJ2-1; D gene uncertain. The germline V gene encodes CDR1 MNHEY and CDR2 SMNVEV (reference sequence). There are 12 residues in the CDR3. The V end was cut by 5 bases, the J end by 4 bases, with 6 bases between. This chain's CDR3 is CASSPQYNEQFF. For the CDR3, the DNA is TGTGCCAGCAGTCCTCAATACAATGAGCAGTTCTTC.

The chain recombines TRBV29-1 with TRBJ2-7; D remains ambiguous. Germline V gene lookup returns CDR1 SQVTM and CDR2 ANQGSEA. V was clipped by 4 bases and J by 7 bases, with 11 bases between them. There are 11 residues in the CDR3. DNA for the CDR3: TGCAGCGTTGCCATAAGTATAGAGCAGTACTTC. Protein sequence: CSVAISIEQYF.

The V gene is TRBV15, the J gene TRBJ2-1; D is possibly TRBD2 (6 bases). The V gene lost 4 bases and the J gene lost 6 bases, with 13 bases spanning the gap. This CDR3 has 14 residues. Looked up from germline, CDR1 is LNHNV and CDR2 is YYDKDF (reference sequence). CDR3 residues: CATSISSAANEQFF. CDR3 nucleotide sequence: TGTGCCACCAGCATTTCTAGCGCTGCCAATGAGCAGTTCTTC.